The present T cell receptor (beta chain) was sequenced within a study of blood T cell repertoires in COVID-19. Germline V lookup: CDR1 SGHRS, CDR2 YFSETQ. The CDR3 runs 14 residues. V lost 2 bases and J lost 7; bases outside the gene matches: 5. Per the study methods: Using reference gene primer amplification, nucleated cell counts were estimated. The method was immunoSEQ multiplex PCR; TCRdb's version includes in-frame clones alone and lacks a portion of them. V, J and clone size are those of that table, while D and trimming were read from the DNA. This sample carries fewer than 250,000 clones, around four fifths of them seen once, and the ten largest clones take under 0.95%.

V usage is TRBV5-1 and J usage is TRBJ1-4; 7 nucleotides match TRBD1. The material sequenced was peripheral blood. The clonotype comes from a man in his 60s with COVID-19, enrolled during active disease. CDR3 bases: TGCGCCAGCAGCTTAACAGGGGTCCCTGAAAAACTGTTTTTT. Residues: CASSLTGVPEKLFF.